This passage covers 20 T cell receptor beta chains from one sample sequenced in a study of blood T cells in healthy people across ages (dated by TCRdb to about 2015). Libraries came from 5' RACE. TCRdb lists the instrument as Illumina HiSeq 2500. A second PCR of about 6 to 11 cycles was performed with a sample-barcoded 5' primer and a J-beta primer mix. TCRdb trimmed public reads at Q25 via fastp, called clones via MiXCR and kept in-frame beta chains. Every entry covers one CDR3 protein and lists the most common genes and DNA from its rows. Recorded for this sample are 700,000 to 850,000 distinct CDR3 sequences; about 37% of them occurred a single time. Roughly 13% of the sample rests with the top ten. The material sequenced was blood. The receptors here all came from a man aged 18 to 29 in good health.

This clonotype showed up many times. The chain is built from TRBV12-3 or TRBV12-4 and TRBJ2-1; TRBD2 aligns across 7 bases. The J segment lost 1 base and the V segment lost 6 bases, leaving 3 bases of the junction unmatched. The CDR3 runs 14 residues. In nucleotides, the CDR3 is TGTGCCAGCAGCGGGGGGACTTCCTACAATGAGCAGTTCTTC. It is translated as CASSGGTSYNEQFF.

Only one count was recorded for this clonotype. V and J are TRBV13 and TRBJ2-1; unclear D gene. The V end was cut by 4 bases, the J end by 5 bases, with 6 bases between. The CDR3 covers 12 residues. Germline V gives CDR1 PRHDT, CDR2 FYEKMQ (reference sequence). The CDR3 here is CASSSINNEQFF. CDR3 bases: TGTGCCAGCAGCTCTATTAACAATGAGCAGTTCTTC. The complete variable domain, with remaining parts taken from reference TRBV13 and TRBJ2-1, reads AAGVIQSPRHLIKEKRETATLKCYPIPRHDTVYWYQQGPGQDPQFLISFYEKMQSDKGSIPDRFSAQQFSDYHSELNMSSLELGDSALYFCASSSINNEQFFGPGTRLTVL.

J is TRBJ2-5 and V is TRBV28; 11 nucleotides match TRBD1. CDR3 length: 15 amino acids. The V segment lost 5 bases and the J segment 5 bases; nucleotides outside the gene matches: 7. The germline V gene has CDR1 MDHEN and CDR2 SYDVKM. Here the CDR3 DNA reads TGTGCCAGCAGTATCTCCGGGACAGGGGGGGAGACCCAGTACTTC. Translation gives CASSISGTGGETQYF.

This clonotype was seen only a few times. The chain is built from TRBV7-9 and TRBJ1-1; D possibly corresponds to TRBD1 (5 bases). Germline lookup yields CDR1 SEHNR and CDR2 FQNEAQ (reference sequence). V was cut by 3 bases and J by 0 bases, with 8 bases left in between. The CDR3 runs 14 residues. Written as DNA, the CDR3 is TGTGCCAGCAGCTTTGGGGGTTTGAACACTGAAGCTTTCTTT. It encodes CASSFGGLNTEAFF.

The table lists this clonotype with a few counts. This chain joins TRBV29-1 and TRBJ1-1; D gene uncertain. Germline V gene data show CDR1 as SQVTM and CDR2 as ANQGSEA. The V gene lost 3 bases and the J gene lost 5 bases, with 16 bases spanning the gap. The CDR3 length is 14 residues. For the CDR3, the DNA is TGCAGCGTTGAGAGTGACTCCCGACGGACTGAAGCTTTCTTT. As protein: CSVESDSRRTEAFF. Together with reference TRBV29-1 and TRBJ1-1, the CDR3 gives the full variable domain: SAVISQKPSRDICQRGTSLTIQCQVDSQVTMMFWYRQQPGQSLTLIATANQGSEATYESGFVIDKFPISRPNLTFSTLTVSNMSPEDSSIYLCSVESDSRRTEAFFGQGTRLTVV.

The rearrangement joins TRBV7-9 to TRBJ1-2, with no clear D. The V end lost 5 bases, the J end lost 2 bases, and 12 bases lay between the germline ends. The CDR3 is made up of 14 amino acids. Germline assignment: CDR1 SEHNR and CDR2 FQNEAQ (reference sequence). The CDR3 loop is CASSVGIPNYGYTF. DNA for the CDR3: TGTGCCAGCAGCGTAGGGATACCAAACTATGGCTACACCTTC.

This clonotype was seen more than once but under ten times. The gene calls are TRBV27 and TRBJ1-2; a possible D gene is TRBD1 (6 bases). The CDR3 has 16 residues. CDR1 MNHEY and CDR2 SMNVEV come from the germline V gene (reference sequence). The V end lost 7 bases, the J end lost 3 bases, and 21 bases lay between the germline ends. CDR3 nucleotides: TGTGCCAGCAATTTGAATTGGGGGGCGAACGACTATGGCTACACCTTC. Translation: CASNLNWGANDYGYTF.

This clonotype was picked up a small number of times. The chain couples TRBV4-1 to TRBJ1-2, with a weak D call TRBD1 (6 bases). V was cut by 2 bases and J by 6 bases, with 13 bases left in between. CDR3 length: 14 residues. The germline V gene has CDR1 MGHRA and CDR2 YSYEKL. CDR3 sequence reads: CASSQLWTEDGYTF. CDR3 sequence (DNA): TGCGCCAGCAGCCAACTATGGACAGAAGATGGCTACACCTTC.

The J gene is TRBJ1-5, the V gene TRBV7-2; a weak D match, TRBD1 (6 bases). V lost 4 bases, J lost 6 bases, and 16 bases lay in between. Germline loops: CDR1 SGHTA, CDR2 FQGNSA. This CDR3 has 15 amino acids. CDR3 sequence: CASSSQGSGSQPQHF. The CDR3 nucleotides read TGTGCCAGCAGCTCGCAGGGGTCTGGGAGTCAGCCCCAGCATTTT.

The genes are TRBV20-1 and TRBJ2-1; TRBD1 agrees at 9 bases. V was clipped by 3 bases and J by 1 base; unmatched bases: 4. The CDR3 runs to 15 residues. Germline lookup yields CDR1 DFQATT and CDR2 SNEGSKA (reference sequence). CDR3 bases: TGCAGTGCTAGGGACAGGGGAAGGTCCTACAATGAGCAGTTCTTC. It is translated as CSARDRGRSYNEQFF.

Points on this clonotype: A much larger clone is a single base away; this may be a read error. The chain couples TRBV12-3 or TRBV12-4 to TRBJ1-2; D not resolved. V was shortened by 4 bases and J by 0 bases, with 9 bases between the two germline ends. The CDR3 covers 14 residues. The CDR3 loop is CASSSGATNYGYTF. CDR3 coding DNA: TGTGCCAGCAGTTCTGGCGCCACTAACTATGGCTACACCTTC.

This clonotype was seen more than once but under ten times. The CDR3 reads CASSRPGRGDTDTQYF. CDR3 in DNA: TGTGCCAGCAGCCGCCCTGGGCGGGGGGACACAGATACGCAGTATTTT. J is TRBJ2-3 and V is TRBV7-2; 8 nucleotides match TRBD2. The CDR3 has 16 amino acids. The germline CDR1 and CDR2 sequences are SGHTA and FQGNSA. Trimming took 5 bases from V and 2 from J; bases not matched to a gene: 9.

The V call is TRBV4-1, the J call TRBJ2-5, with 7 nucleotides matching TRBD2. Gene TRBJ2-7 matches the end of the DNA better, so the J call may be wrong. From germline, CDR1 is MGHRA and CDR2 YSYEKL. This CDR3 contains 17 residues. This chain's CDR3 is CASSPEPPGTIPYEQYF. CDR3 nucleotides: TGCGCCAGCAGCCCGGAACCACCGGGGACTATTCCCTACGAGCAGTACTTC.

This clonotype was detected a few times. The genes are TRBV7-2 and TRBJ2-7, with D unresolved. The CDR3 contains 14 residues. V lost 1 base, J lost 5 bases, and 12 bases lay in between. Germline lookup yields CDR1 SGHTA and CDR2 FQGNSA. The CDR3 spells CASSLVLSQNEQYF. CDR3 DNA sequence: TGTGCCAGCAGCTTAGTTCTCAGTCAGAACGAGCAGTACTTC.

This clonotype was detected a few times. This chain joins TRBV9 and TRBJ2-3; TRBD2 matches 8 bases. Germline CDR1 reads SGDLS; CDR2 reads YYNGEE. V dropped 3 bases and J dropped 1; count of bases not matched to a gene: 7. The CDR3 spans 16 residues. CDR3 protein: CASSAPPGGGTDTQYF. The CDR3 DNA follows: TGTGCCAGCAGCGCCCCCCCGGGGGGGGGCACAGATACGCAGTATTTT.

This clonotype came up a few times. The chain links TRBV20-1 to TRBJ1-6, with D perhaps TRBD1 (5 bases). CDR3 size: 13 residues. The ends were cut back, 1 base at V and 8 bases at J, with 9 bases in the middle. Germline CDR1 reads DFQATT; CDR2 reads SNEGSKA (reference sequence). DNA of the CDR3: TGCAGTGCTAGAGGGCTGGGGGATTCACCCCTCCACTTT. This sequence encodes CSARGLGDSPLHF.

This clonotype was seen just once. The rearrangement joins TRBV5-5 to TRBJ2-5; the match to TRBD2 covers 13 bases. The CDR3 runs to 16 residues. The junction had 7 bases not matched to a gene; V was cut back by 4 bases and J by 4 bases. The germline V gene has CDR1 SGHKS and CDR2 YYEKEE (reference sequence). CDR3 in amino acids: CASSPGLAGASETQYF. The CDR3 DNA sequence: TGTGCCAGCAGCCCCGGACTAGCGGGGGCCTCAGAGACCCAGTACTTC.

The CDR3 reads CASSQPGANEKLFF. DNA of the CDR3: TGCGCCAGCAGCCAACCAGGCGCTAATGAAAAACTGTTTTTT. This chain links TRBV4-3 with TRBJ1-4; D not certain. V gave up 2 bases and J gave up 3 bases, with 7 bases separating them. The V gene's germline CDR1 is LGHNA and CDR2 YSLEER. The CDR3 contains 14 residues.

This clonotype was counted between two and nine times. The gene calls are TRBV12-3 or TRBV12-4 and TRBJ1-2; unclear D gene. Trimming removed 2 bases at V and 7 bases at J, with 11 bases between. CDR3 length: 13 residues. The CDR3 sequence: CASSLWGFGGYTF. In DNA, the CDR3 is TGTGCCAGCAGTTTATGGGGTTTCGGTGGCTACACCTTC.

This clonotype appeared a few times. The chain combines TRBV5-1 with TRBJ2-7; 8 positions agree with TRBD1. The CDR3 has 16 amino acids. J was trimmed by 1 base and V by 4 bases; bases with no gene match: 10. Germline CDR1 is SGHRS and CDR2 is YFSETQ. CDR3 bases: TGCGCCAGCAGCACCGCTTCCGGGACAGGTTCCTACGAGCAGTACTTC. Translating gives CASSTASGTGSYEQYF.